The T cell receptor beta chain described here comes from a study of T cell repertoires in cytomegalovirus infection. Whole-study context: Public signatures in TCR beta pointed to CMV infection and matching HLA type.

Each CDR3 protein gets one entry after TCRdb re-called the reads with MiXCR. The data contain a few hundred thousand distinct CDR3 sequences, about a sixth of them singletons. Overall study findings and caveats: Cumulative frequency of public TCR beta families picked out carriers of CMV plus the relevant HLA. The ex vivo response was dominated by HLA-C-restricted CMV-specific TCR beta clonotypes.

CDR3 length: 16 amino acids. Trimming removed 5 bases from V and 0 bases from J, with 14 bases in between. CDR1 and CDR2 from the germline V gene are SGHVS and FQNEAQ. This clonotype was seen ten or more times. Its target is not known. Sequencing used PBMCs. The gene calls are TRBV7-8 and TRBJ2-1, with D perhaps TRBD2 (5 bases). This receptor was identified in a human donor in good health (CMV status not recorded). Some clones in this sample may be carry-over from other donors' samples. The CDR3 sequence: CASSPEEPSSYNEQFF. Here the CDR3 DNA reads TGTGCCAGCAGCCCGGAGGAGCCGAGCTCCTACAATGAGCAGTTCTTC.